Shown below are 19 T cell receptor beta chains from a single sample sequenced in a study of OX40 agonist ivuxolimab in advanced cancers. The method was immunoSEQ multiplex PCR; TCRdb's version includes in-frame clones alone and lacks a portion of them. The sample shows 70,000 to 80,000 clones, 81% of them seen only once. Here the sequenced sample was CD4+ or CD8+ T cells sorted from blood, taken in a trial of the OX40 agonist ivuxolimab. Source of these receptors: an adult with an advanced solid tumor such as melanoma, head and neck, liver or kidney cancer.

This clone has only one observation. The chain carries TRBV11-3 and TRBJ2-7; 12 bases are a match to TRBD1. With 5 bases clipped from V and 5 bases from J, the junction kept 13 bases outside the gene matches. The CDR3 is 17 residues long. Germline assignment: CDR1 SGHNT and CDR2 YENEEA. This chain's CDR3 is CASSPGQGAASPHEQYF. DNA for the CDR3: TGTGCCAGCAGCCCGGGACAGGGGGCAGCGAGTCCCCACGAGCAGTACTTC.

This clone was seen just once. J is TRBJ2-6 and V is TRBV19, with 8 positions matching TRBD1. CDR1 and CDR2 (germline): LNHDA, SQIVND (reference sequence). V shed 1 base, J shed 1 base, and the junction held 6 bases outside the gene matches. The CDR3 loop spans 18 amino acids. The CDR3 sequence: CASSIGTQGASGANVLTF. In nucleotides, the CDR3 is TGTGCCAGTAGTATAGGGACGCAGGGGGCGTCTGGGGCCAACGTCCTGACTTTC.

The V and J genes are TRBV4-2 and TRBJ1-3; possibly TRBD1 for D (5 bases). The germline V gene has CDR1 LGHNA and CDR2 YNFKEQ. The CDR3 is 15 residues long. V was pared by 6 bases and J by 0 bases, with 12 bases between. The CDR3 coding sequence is TGTGCCAGCAGACTAGCGGGGCGCTCTGGAAACACCATATATTTT. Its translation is CASRLAGRSGNTIYF.

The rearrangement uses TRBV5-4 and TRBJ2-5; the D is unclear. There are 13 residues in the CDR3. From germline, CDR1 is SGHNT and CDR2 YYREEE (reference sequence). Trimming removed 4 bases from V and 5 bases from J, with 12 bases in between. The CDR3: CASSPVVSETQYF. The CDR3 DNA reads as TGTGCCAGCAGCCCGGTGGTTTCGGAGACCCAGTACTTC.

In nucleotides, the CDR3 is TGTGCCATCAGTGAGTCGTGGGGCACAGGCCATGAAGCTTTCTTT. This encodes CAISESWGTGHEAFF. The V and J genes are TRBV10-3 and TRBJ1-1; possible D gene TRBD1, 5 bases. Germline CDR1 and CDR2: ENHRY and SYGVKD. Deletions cut 0 bases from V and 7 bases from J, with 15 bases between. This CDR3 is built from 15 residues.

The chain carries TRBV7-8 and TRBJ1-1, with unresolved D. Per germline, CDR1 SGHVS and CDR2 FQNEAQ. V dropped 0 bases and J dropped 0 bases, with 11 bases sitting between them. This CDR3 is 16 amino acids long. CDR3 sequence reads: CASSLATGALNTEAFF. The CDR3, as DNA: TGTGCCAGCAGCTTAGCAACGGGCGCCCTGAACACTGAAGCTTTCTTT.

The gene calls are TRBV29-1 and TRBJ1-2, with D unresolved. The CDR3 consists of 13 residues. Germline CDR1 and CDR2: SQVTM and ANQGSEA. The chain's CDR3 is CTFEHLPDYGYTF. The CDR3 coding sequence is TGCACCTTCGAACACCTCCCGGACTATGGCTACACCTTC.

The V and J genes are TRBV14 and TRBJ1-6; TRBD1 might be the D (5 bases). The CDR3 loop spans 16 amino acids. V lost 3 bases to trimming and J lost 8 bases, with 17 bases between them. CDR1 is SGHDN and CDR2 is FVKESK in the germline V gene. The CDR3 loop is CASSQPGRSGYSPLHF. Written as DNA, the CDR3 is TGTGCCAGCAGCCAGCCGGGACGTTCTGGGTATTCACCCCTCCACTTT.

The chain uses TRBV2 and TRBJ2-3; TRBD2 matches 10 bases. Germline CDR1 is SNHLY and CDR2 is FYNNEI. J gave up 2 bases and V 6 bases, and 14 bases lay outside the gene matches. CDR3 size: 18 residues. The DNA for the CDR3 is TGTGCCAGCAGCATTACTAGCGGGGCCGCCTTCAACACAGATACGCAGTATTTT. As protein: CASSITSGAAFNTDTQYF.

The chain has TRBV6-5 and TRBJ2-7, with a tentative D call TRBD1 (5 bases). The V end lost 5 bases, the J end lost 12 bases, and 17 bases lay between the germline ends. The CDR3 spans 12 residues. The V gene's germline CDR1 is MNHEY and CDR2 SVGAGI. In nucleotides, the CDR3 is TGTGCCAGCAGTATGACGTTGGGGCCGCCGTACTTC. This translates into CASSMTLGPPYF.

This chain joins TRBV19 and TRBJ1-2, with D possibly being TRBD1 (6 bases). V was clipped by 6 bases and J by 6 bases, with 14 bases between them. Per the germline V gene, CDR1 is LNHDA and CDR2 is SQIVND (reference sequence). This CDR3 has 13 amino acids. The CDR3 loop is CASSRGGSDGYTF. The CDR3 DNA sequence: TGTGCCAGTAGCCGAGGGGGGTCAGATGGCTACACCTTC.

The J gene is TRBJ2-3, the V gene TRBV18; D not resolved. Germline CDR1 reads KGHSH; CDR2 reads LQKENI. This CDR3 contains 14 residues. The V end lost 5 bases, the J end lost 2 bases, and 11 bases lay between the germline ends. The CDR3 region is CASSSLALTDTQYF. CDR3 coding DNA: TGTGCCAGCTCATCTTTAGCCCTCACAGATACGCAGTATTTT.

The CDR3 sequence: CASSARLAGGTYNEQFF. The CDR3 DNA reads TGCGCCAGCAGTGCCAGACTAGCGGGGGGGACCTACAATGAGCAGTTCTTC. This chain links TRBV10-2 with TRBJ2-1; TRBD2 matches 14 bases. In germline, CDR1 is WSHSY, CDR2 SAAADI. This CDR3 is built from 17 residues. The junction had 4 bases not matched to a gene; V was cut back by 4 bases and J by 2 bases.

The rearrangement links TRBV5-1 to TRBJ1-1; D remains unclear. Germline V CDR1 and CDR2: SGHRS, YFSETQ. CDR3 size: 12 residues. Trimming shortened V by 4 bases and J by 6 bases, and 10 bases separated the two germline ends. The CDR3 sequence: CASSPGGSEAFF. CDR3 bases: TGCGCCAGCAGCCCCGGAGGATCTGAAGCTTTCTTT.

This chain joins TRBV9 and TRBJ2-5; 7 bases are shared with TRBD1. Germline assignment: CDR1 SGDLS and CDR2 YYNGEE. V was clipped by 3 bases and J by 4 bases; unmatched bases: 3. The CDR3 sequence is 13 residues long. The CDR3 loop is CASSGQGRETQYF. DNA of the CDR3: TGTGCCAGCAGCGGACAGGGACGAGAGACCCAGTACTTC.

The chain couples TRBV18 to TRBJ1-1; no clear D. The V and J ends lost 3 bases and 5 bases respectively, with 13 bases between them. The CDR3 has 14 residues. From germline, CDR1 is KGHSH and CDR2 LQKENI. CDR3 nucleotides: TGTGCCAGCTCACCGGCCGAGGATTTAACTGAAGCTTTCTTT. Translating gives CASSPAEDLTEAFF.

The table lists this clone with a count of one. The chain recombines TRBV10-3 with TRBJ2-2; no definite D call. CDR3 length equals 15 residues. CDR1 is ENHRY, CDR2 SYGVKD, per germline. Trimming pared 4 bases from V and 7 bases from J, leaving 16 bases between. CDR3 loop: CAISAGTTSGGELFF. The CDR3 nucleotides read TGTGCCATCAGTGCAGGAACCACGTCCGGCGGGGAGCTGTTTTTT.

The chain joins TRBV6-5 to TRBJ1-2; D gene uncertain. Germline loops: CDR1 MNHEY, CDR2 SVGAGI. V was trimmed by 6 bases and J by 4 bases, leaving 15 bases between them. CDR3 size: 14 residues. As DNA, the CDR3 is TGTGCCAGCAGCCCAGAAGGGAGCGCCTATGGCTACACCTTC. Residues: CASSPEGSAYGYTF.

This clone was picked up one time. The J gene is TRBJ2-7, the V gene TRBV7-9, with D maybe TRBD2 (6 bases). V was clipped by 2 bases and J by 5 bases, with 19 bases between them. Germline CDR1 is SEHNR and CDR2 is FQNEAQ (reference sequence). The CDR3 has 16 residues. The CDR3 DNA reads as TGTGCCAGCAGCTTAAAAGGCGGGGAAAGTCTCCACGAGCAGTACTTC. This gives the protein CASSLKGGESLHEQYF.